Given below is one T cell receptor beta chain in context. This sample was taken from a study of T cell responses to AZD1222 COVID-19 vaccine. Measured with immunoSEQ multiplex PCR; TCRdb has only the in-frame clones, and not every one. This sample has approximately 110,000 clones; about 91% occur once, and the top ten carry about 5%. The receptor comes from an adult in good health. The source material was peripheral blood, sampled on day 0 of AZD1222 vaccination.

CDR3 sequence (DNA): TGTGCCAGCAGTTCCCCGACTCAGACAGGGGTAACTAATGAAAAACTGTTTTTT. Translating it yields CASSSPTQTGVTNEKLFF. V usage is TRBV27 and J usage is TRBJ1-4; 8 nucleotides line up with TRBD1. Germline values: CDR1 MNHEY, CDR2 SMNVEV (reference sequence). CDR3 length equals 18 residues. V shed 4 bases, J shed 1 base, and the junction held 11 bases outside the gene matches.